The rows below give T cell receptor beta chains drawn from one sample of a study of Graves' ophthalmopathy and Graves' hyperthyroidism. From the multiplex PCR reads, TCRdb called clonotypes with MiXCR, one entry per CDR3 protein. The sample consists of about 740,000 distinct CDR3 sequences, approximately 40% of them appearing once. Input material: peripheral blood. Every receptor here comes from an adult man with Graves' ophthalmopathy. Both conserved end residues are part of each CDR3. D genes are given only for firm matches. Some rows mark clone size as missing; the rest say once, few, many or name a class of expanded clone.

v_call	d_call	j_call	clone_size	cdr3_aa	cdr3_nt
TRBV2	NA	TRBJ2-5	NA	CASAPGVVETQYF	TGTGCCAGCGCCCCGGGGGTAGTGGAGACCCAGTACTTC
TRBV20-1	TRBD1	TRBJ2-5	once	CSAPLGTGGETQYF	TGCAGTGCCCCCCTTGGGACAGGGGGAGAGACCCAGTACTTC
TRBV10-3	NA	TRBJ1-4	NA	CASLGQTTNEKLFF	TGTGCCAGCCTCGGACAGACAACTAATGAAAAACTGTTTTTT
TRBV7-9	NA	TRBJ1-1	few	CASSFWGRNTEAFF	TGTGCCAGCAGCTTTTGGGGTCGGAACACTGAAGCTTTCTTT
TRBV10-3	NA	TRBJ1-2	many	CAISESREGYLTNYGYTF	TGTGCCATCAGTGAGTCACGTGAGGGCTACTTGACTAACTATGGCTACACCTTC
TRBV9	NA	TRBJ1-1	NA	CASSVDGTRMNTEAFF	TGTGCCAGCAGCGTAGACGGGACCAGGATGAACACTGAAGCTTTCTTT
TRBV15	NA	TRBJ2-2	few	CATSRDQGPTGELFF	TGTGCCACCAGCAGAGATCAGGGGCCCACCGGGGAGCTGTTTTTT
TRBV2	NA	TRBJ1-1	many	CASRGTSRIFF	TGTGCCAGCAGAGGGACGAGTCGAATATTCTTT
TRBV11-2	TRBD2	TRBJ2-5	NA	CASSWALEWRGDKETQYF	TGTGCCAGCAGCTGGGCCCTAGAATGGCGGGGGGACAAAGAGACCCAGTACTTC
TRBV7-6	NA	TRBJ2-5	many	CASSSTPGWETQYF	TGTGCCAGCAGCTCGACCCCGGGGTGGGAGACCCAGTACTTC
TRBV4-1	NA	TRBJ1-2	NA	CASSQEGSPGYTF	TGTGCCAGCAGCCAAGAAGGGAGCCCTGGCTACACCTTC
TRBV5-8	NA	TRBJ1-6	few	CASSSGTRSPLHF	TGTGCCAGCAGCTCAGGGACCCGATCACCCCTCCACTTT
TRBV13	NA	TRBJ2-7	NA	CASSLDASGHPSYEQYF	TGTGCCAGCAGCTTAGATGCCTCAGGACACCCATCCTACGAGCAGTACTTC
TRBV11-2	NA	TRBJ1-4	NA	CASSLFSGRRTNEKLFF	TGTGCCAGCAGCCTCTTTTCAGGACGACGAACTAATGAAAAACTGTTTTTT
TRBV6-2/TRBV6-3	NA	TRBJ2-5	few	CASSYSPGLQETQYF	TGTGCCAGCAGTTACTCCCCGGGACTTCAAGAGACCCAGTACTTC
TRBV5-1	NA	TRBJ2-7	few	CASGRGRDYEQYF	TGCGCCAGCGGCAGGGGAAGAGACTACGAGCAGTACTTC
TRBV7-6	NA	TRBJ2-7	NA	CASSNRPAGMSSYEQYF	TGTGCCAGCAGCAATCGCCCCGCCGGGATGAGCTCCTACGAGCAGTACTTC
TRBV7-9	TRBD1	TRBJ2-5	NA	CASSLTGTGRETQYF	TGTGCCAGCAGCCTAACCGGGACAGGGAGAGAGACCCAGTACTTC
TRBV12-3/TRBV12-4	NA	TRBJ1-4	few	CASSLLSVREKLFF	TGTGCCAGCAGTTTGTTGAGCGTACGGGAAAAACTGTTTTTT
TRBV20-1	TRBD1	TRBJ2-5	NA	CSARGWTGGDQPQYF	TGCAGTGCTAGAGGGTGGACAGGGGGGGATCAGCCCCAGTACTTC
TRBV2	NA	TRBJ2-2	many	CASSAGLTGELFF	TGTGCCAGCAGTGCTGGGCTCACCGGGGAGCTGTTTTTT
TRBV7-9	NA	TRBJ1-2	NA	CASSETGPNYGYTF	TGTGCCAGCAGTGAAACAGGCCCTAACTATGGCTACACCTTC
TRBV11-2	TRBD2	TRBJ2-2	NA	CASRFRTSLGELFF	TGTGCCAGCAGGTTTAGGACTAGCCTCGGGGAGCTGTTTTTT
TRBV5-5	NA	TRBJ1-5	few	CASSFGPRQPQHF	TGTGCCAGCAGCTTTGGGCCCCGTCAGCCCCAGCATTTT
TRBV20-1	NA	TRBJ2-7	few	CSAREAGIYEQYF	TGCAGTGCTAGGGAAGCGGGCATCTACGAGCAGTACTTC
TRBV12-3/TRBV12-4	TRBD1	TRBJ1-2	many	CASSLGQGMDYGYTF	TGTGCCAGCAGTCTAGGACAGGGGATGGACTATGGCTACACCTTC
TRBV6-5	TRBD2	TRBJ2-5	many	CASTAGGGQETQYF	TGTGCCAGCACCGCCGGGGGGGGCCAAGAGACCCAGTACTTC
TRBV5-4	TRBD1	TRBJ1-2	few	CASSIQGTGGYTF	TGTGCCAGCAGTATACAGGGGACGGGTGGCTACACCTTC
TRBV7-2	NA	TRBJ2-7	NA	CASSLVFSEQYF	TGTGCCAGCAGCTTAGTTTTCTCCGAGCAGTACTTC